The 10 T cell receptor beta chains listed next were all sequenced from one sample in a study of T cells after yellow fever vaccination. TCRdb independently ran MiXCR on the 5' RACE reads; one entry per CDR3 protein. The data hold hundreds of thousands of distinct CDR3 sequences, with approximately 10% observed a single time. The material was CD4+ T cells sorted from PBMCs, obtained 5 days after the yellow fever booster vaccination. The origin of the receptors is a man between 18 and 35 years old who received the YFV17D yellow fever vaccine.

This clonotype was counted a few times. J is TRBJ2-7 and V is TRBV19, with 8 bases aligning to TRBD1. This CDR3 has 15 amino acids. The junction had 7 bases not matched to a gene; V was cut back by 4 bases and J by 2 bases. The germline V gene has CDR1 LNHDA and CDR2 SQIVND (reference sequence). The CDR3 loop reads CASSRSGTGTYEQYF. The CDR3 DNA reads as TGTGCCAGTAGTAGATCCGGGACAGGCACCTACGAGCAGTACTTC.

In its sample, this clonotype was seen a few times. This chain links TRBV7-2 with TRBJ2-1; D not resolved. CDR3 length: 15 amino acids. V lost 6 bases, J lost 3 bases, and 15 bases lay in between. CDR1 SGHTA and CDR2 FQGNSA come from the germline V gene. For the CDR3, the DNA is TGTGCCAGCAGACGACCCGGGTCGATCTACAATGAGCAGTTCTTC. It codes for CASRRPGSIYNEQFF. Filled out from reference TRBV7-2 and TRBJ2-1, the complete variable domain reads GAGVSQSPSNKVTEKGKDVELRCDPISGHTALYWYRQSLGQGLEFLIYFQGNSAPDKSGLPSDRFSAERTGGSVSTLTIQRTQQEDSAVYLCASRRPGSIYNEQFFGPGTRLTVL.

This clonotype showed up just a few times. The J gene is TRBJ2-7, the V gene TRBV6-2 or TRBV6-3, with D perhaps matching TRBD1 (6 bases). The CDR3 spans 13 residues. V lost 3 bases and J lost 3, with 9 bases in between. Per the germline V gene, CDR1 is MNHEY and CDR2 is SVGEGT. Here the CDR3 reads CASSYTGSYEQYF. CDR3 coding DNA: TGTGCCAGCAGTTATACAGGGAGCTACGAGCAGTACTTC.

This chain connects TRBV5-1 to TRBJ2-7, with D unclear. This CDR3 contains 14 residues. Germline V lookup: CDR1 SGHRS, CDR2 YFSETQ. V was shortened by 0 bases and J by 3 bases, with 10 bases between the two germline ends. The CDR3 DNA reads as TGCGCCAGCAGCTTGGTGTTAGGTGACTACGAGCAGTACTTC. It codes for CASSLVLGDYEQYF.

There are a few counts of this clonotype. The rearrangement links TRBV27 to TRBJ1-1; possibly TRBD1 for D (6 bases). The CDR3 length is 15 residues. Germline CDR1 reads MNHEY; CDR2 reads SMNVEV (reference sequence). Between the trimmed V and J ends, which lost 3 bases and 9 bases, there was a span of 20 bases. The CDR3 region is CASSLLSLYRAKAFF. CDR3 in DNA: TGTGCCAGCAGTTTGTTGTCACTTTACAGGGCGAAAGCTTTCTTT.

In the case of this clonotype: A junction end diverges from the germline sequence, so it may reflect a read error. The V call is TRBV6-1, the J call TRBJ2-2; perhaps TRBD2 as D (5 bases). The length of the CDR3 is 14 residues. Looked up from germline, CDR1 is MNHNS and CDR2 is SASEGT. Here the CDR3 DNA reads TGTGCCAGCAGTCAAGGCCGCAACACCGGGGAGATGTTTTTT. Translation gives CASSQGRNTGEMFF.

This clonotype turned up a few times. The chain employs TRBV12-3 or TRBV12-4 and TRBJ1-2; D might be TRBD1 (5 bases). Trimming took off 2 bases at V and 8 bases at J, with 18 bases between the two ends. The CDR3 is 15 residues long. This CDR3 reads CASSLSGQGNLGYTF. The CDR3 DNA is TGTGCCAGCAGTTTATCCGGGCAGGGAAATTTAGGCTACACCTTC.

This clonotype was counted a few times. V gene TRBV10-3 combines with J gene TRBJ1-1, with D perhaps TRBD1 (5 bases). Trimming took off 0 bases at V and 0 bases at J, with 20 bases between the two ends. This CDR3 is 19 amino acids long. Germline loops: CDR1 ENHRY, CDR2 SYGVKD. CDR3 protein: CAISESLRGGFYMNTEAFF. Written as DNA, the CDR3 is TGTGCCATCAGTGAGTCACTAAGGGGAGGATTTTACATGAACACTGAAGCTTTCTTT.

The V and J genes are TRBV19 and TRBJ1-2; D gene unclear. The V and J ends lost 5 bases and 9 bases respectively, with 19 bases between them. This CDR3 spans 14 amino acids. Germline V gives CDR1 LNHDA, CDR2 SQIVND (reference sequence). The CDR3 here is CASSARSASVSYTF. For the CDR3, the DNA is TGTGCCAGTAGTGCGCGTTCAGCCTCCGTTAGCTACACCTTC.

This chain links TRBV7-2 with TRBJ2-7; TRBD1 is a possible D gene (7 bases). The CDR3 sequence is 14 residues long. Germline lookup yields CDR1 SGHTA and CDR2 FQGNSA. The ends were cut back, 5 bases at V and 3 bases at J, with 14 bases in the middle. CDR3 protein: CASSVQGGGYEQYV. The CDR3 DNA reads as TGTGCCAGCAGCGTTCAGGGGGGCGGCTACGAGCAGTACGTC.